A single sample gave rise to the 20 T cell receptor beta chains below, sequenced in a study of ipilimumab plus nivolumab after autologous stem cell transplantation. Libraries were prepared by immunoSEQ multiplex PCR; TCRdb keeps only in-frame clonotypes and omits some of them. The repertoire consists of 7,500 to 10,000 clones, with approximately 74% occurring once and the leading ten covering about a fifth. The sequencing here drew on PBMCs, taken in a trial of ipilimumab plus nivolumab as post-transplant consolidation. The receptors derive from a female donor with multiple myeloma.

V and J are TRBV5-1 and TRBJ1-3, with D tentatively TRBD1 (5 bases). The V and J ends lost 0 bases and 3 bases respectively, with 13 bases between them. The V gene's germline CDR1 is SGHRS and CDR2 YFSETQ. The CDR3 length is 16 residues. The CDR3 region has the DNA TGCGCCAGCAGCTTGGATGGGGCAGGAGGTGGAAACACCATATATTTT. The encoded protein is CASSLDGAGGGNTIYF.

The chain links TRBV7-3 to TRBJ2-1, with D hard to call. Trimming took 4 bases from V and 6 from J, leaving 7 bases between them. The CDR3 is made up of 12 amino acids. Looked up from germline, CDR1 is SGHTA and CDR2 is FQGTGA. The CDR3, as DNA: TGTGCCAGCAGCTCTTCTCTCAATGAGCAGTTCTTC. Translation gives CASSSSLNEQFF.

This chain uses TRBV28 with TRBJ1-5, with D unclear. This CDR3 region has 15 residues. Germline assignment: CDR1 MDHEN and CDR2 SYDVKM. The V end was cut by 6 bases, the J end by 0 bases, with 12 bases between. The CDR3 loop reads CASRLGGPSNQPQHF. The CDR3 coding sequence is TGTGCCAGCAGGTTGGGAGGTCCTAGCAATCAGCCCCAGCATTTT. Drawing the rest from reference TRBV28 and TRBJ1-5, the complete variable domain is DVKVTQSSRYLVKRTGEKVFLECVQDMDHENMFWYRQDPGLGLRLIYFSYDVKMKEKGDIPEGYSVSREKKERFSLILESASTNQTSMYLCASRLGGPSNQPQHFGDGTRLSIL.

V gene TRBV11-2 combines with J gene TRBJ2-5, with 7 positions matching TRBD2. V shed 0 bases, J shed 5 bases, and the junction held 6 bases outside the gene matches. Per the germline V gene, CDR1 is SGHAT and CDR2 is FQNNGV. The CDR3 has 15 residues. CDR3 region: CASSLDGREGETQYF. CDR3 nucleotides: TGTGCCAGCAGCTTAGATGGGAGGGAGGGGGAGACCCAGTACTTC.

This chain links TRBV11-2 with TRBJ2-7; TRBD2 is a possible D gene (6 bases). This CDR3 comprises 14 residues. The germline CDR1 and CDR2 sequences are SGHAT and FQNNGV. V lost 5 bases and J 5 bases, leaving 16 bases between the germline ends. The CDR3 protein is CASSKTQTSNEQYF. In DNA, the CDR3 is TGTGCCAGCAGCAAAACTCAAACTAGCAACGAGCAGTACTTC.

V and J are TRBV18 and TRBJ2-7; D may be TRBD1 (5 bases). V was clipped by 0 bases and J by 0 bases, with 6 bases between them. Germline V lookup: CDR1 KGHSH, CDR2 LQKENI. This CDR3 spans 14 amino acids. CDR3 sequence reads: CASSPPDNSYEQYF. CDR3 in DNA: TGTGCCAGCTCACCACCGGACAACTCCTACGAGCAGTACTTC.

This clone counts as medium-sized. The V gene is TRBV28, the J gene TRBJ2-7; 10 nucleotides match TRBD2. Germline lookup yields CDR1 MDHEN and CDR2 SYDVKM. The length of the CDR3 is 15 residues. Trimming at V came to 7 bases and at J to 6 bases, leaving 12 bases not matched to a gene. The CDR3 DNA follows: TGTGCCAGCACCTATCTAGCGGGAGATCGGATCGAGCAGTACTTC. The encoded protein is CASTYLAGDRIEQYF. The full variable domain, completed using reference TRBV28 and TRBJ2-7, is DVKVTQSSRYLVKRTGEKVFLECVQDMDHENMFWYRQDPGLGLRLIYFSYDVKMKEKGDIPEGYSVSREKKERFSLILESASTNQTSMYLCASTYLAGDRIEQYFGPGTRLTVT.

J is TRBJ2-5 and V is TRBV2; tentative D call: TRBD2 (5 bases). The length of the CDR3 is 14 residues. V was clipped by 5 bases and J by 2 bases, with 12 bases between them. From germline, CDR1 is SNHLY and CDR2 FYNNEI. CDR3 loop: CASSPRTDQETQYF. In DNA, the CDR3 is TGTGCCAGCAGTCCTCGGACTGATCAAGAGACCCAGTACTTC.

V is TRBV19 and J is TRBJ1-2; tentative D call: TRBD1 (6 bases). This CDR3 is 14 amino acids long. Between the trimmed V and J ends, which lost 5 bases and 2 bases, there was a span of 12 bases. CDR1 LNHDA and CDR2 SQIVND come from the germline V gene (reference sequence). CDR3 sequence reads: CASSASDSNYGYTF. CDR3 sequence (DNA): TGTGCCAGTAGTGCTTCGGACAGCAACTATGGCTACACCTTC.

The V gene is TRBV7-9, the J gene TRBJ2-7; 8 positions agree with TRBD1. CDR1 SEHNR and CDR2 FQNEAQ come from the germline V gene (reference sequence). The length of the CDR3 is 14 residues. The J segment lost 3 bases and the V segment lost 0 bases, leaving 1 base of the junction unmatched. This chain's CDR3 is CASSLAGQVYEQYF. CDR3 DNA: TGTGCCAGCAGCTTAGCGGGACAGGTCTACGAGCAGTACTTC.

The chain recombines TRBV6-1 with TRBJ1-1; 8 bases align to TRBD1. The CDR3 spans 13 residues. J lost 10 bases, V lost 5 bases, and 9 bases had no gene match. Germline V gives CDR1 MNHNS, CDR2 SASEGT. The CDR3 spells CASSPDRGWGAFF. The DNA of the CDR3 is TGTGCCAGCAGTCCCGACAGGGGATGGGGAGCTTTCTTT.

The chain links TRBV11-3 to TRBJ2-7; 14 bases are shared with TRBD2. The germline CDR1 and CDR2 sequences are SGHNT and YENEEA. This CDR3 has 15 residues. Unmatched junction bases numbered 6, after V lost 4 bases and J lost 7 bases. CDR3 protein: CASSSGLAGAWEQYF. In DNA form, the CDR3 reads TGTGCCAGCAGCTCGGGACTAGCGGGAGCTTGGGAGCAGTACTTC.

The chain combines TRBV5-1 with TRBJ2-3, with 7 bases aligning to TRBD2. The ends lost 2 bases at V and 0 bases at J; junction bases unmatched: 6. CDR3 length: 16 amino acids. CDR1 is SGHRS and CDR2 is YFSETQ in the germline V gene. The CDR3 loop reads CASSLEAGKSTDTQYF. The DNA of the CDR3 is TGCGCCAGCAGCTTAGAAGCGGGAAAAAGCACAGATACGCAGTATTTT. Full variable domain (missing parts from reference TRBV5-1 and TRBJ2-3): KAGVTQTPRYLIKTRGQQVTLSCSPISGHRSVSWYQQTPGQGLQFLFEYFSETQRNKGNFPGRFSGRQFSNSRSEMNVSTLELGDSALYLCASSLEAGKSTDTQYFGPGTRLTVL.

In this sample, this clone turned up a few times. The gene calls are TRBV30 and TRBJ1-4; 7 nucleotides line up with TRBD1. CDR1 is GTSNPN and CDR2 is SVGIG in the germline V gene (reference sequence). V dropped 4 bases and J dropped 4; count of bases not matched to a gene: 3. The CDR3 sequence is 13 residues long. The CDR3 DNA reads TGTGCCTGGACGGGACAGATTAATGAAAAACTGTTTTTT. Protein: CAWTGQINEKLFF.

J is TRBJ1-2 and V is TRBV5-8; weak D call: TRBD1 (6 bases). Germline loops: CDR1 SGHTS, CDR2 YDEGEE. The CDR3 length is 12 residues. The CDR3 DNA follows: TGTGCTAACTGGGACATGCCCTATGGCTACACCTTC. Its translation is CANWDMPYGYTF.

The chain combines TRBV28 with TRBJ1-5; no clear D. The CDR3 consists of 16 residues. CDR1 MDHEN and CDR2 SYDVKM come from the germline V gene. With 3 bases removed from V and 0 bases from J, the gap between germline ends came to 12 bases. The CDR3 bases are TGTGCCAGCAGTTTCTCCGGCCGGGATAGCAATCAGCCCCAGCATTTT. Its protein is CASSFSGRDSNQPQHF.

CDR3 in amino acids: CAISESGPYGYTF. The CDR3 DNA reads as TGTGCCATCAGTGAGTCGGGACCCTATGGCTACACCTTC. The V call is TRBV10-3, the J call TRBJ1-2, with D perhaps TRBD1 (5 bases). The germline CDR1 and CDR2 sequences are ENHRY and SYGVKD. The V and J ends lost 0 bases and 4 bases respectively, with 6 bases between them. This CDR3 is built from 13 residues.

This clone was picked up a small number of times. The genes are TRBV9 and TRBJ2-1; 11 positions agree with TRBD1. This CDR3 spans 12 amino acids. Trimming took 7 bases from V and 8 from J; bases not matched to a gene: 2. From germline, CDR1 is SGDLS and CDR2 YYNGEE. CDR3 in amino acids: CASGTGGYEQFF. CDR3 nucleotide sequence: TGTGCCAGCGGGACAGGGGGTTATGAGCAGTTCTTC.

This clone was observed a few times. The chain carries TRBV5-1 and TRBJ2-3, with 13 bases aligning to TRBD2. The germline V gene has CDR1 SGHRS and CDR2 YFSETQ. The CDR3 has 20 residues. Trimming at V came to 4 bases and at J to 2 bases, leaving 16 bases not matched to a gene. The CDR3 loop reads CASSDSLLAGGPGDTDTQYF. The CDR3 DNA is TGCGCCAGCAGCGACAGCTTACTAGCGGGAGGGCCAGGGGACACAGATACGCAGTATTTT. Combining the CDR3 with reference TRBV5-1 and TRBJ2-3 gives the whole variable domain KAGVTQTPRYLIKTRGQQVTLSCSPISGHRSVSWYQQTPGQGLQFLFEYFSETQRNKGNFPGRFSGRQFSNSRSEMNVSTLELGDSALYLCASSDSLLAGGPGDTDTQYFGPGTRLTVL.

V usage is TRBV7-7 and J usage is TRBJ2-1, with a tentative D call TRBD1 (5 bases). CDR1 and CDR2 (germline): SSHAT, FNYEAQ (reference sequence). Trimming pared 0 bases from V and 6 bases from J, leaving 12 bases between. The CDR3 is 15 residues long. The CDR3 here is CASSLAAGPGNEQFF. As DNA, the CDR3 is TGTGCCAGCAGCTTAGCGGCAGGGCCAGGCAATGAGCAGTTCTTC.